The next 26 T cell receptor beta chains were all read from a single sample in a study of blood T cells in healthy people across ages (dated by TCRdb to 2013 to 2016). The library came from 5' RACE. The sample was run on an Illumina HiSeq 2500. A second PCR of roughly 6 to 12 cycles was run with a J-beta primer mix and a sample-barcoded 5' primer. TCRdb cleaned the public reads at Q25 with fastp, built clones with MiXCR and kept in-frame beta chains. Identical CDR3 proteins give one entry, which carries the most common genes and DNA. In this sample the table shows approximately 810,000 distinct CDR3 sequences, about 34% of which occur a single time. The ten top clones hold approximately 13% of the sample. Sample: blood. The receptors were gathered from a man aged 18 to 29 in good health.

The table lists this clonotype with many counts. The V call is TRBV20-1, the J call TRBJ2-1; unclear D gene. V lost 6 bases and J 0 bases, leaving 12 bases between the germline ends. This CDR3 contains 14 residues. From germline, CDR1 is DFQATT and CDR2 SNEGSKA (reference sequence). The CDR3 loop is CSALTYSSYNEQFF. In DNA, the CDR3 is TGCAGTGCCCTGACTTATAGCTCCTACAATGAGCAGTTCTTC.

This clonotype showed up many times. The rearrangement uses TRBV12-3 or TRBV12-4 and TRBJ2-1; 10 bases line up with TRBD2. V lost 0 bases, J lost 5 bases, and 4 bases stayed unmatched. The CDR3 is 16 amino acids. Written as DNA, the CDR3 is TGTGCCAGCAGTTTAGCGGGGACTAGCGTAAACAATGAGCAGTTCTTC. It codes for CASSLAGTSVNNEQFF.

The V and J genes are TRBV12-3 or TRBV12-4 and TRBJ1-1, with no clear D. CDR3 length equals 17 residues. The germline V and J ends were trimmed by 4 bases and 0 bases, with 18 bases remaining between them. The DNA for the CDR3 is TGTGCCAGCAGTTCTCGACCCACGCGCAAAATGAACACTGAAGCTTTCTTT. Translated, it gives CASSSRPTRKMNTEAFF.

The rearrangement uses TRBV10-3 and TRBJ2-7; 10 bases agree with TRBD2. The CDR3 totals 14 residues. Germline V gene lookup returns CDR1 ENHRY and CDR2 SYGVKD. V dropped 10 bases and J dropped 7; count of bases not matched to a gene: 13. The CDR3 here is CATTLAGEDNEQYF. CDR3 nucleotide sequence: TGTGCCACGACTCTAGCGGGGGAAGACAATGAGCAGTACTTC.

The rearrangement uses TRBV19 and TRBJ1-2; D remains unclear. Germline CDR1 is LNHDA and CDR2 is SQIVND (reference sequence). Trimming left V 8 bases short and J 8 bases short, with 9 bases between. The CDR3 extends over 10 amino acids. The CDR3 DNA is TGTGCCAGTCGGAGCAGGGGCTACACCTTC. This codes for CASRSRGYTF.

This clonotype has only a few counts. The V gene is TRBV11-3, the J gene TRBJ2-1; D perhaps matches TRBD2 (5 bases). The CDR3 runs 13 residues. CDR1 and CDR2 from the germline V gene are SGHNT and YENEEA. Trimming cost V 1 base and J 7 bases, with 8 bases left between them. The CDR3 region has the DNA TGTGCCAGCAGCTTAGGAGCGGAGAATGAGCAGTTCTTC. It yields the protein CASSLGAENEQFF.

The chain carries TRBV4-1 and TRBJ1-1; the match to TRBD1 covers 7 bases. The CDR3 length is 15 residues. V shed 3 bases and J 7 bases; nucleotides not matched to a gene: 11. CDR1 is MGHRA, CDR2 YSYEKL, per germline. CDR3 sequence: CASSHRQGGVGEAFF. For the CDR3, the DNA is TGCGCCAGCAGCCACAGACAGGGCGGAGTTGGTGAAGCTTTCTTT.

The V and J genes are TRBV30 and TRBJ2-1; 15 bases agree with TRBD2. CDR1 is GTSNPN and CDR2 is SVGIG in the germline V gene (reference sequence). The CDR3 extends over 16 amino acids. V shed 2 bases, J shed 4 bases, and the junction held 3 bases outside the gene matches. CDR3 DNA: TGTGCCTGGAGTCTGGGACTAGCGGGGGGTTACAATGAGCAGTTCTTC. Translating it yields CAWSLGLAGGYNEQFF.

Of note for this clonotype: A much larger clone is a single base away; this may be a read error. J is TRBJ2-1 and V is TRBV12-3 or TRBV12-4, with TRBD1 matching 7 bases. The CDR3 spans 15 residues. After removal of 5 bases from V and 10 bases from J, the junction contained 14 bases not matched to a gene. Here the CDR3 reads CASSPSPDRLYEQFF. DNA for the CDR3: TGTGCCAGCAGTCCGTCACCGGACAGGCTGTACGAGCAGTTCTTC.

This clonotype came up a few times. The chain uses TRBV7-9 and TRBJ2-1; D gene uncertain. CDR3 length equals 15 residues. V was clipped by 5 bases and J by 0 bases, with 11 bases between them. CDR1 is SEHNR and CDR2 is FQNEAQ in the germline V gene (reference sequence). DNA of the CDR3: TGTGCCAGCAGCGTACGGACGGGCTCCTACAATGAGCAGTTCTTC. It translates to CASSVRTGSYNEQFF.

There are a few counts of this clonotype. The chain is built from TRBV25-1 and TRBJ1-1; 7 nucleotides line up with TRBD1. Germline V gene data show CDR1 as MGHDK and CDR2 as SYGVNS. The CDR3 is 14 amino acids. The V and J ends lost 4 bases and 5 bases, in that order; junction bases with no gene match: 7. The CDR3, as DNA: TGTGCCAGCAGTGTGACAGGGCAGGGGACTGAAGCTTTCTTT. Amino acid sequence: CASSVTGQGTEAFF. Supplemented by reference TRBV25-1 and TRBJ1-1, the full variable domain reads EADIYQTPRYLVIGTGKKITLECSQTMGHDKMYWYQQDPGMELHLIHYSYGVNSTEKGDLSSESTVSRIRTEHFPLTLESARPSHTSQYLCASSVTGQGTEAFFGQGTRLTVV.

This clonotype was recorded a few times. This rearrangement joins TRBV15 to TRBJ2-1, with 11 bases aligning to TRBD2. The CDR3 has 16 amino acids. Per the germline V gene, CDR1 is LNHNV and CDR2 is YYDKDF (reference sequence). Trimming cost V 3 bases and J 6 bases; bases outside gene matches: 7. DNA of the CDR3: TGTGCCACCAGCAGGGCACTAGCGGGGGCCCTCAATGAGCAGTTCTTC. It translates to CATSRALAGALNEQFF.

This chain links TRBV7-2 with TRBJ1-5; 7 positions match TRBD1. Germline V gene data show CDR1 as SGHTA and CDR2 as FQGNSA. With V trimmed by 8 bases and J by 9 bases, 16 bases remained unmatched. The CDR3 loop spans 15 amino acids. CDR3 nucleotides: TGTGCCAGCGGCCCCTCAGGGACAGCCCCAGGGCCCCAGCATTTT. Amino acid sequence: CASGPSGTAPGPQHF.

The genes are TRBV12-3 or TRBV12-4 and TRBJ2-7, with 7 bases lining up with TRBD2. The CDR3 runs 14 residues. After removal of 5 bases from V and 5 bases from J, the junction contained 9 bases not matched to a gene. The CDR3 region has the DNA TGTGCCAGCAGTGGAACCGGGGGGATTAACGAGCAGTACTTC. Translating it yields CASSGTGGINEQYF.

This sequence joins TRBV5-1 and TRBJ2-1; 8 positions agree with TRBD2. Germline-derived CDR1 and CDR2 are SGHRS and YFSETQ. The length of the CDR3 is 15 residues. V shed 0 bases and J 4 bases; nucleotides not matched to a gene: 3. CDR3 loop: CASSLETSEYNEQFF. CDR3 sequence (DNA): TGCGCCAGCAGCTTGGAGACTAGCGAGTACAATGAGCAGTTCTTC.

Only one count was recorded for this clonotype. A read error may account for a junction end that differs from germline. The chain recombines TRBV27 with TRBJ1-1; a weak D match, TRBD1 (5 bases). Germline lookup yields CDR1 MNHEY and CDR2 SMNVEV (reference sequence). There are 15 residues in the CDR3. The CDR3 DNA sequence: TGTGCCAGCACCCTCAGGGAAAAGGGTCGCACTGAAGTTTTCTTT. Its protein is CASTLREKGRTEVFF.

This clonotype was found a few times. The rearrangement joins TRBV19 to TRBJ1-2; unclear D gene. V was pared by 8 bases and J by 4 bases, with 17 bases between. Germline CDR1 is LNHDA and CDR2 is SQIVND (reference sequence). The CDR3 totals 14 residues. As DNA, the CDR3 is TGTGCCAGTGGCGCAAGGACCGGAGCCTATGGCTACACCTTC. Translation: CASGARTGAYGYTF.

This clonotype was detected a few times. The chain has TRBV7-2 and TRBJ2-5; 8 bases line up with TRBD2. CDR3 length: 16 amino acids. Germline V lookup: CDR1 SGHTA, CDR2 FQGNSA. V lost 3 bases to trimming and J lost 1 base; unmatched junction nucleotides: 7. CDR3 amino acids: CASSLRTSRLQETQYF. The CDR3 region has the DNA TGTGCCAGCAGCTTGAGGACTAGCAGGCTCCAAGAGACCCAGTACTTC.

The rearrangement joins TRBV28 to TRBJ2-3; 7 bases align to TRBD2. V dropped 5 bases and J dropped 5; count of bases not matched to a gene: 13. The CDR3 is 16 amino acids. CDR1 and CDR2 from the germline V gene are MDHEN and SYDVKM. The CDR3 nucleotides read TGTGCCAGCAGTCGACCGGGGGGAGATAAAGAAGATACGCAGTATTTT. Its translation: CASSRPGGDKEDTQYF.

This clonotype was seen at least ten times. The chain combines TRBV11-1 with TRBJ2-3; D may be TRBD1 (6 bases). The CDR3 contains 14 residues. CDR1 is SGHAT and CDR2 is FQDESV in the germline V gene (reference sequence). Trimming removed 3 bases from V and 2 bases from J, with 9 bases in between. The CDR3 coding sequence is TGTGCCAGCAGCTTGGACAGAAACACAGATACGCAGTATTTT. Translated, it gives CASSLDRNTDTQYF.

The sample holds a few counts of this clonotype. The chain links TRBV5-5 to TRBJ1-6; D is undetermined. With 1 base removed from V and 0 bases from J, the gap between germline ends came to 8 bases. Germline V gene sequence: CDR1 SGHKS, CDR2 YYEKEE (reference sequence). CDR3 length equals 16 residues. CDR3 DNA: TGTGCCAGCAGCTTGCCAGAGAGCTCCTATAATTCACCCCTCCACTTT. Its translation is CASSLPESSYNSPLHF.

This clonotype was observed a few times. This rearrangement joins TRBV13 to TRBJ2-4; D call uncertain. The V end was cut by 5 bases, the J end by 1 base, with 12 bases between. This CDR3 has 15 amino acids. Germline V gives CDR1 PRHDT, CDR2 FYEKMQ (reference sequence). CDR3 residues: CASSPHVGAKNIQYF. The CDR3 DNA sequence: TGTGCCAGCAGCCCCCATGTGGGGGCCAAAAACATTCAGTACTTC.

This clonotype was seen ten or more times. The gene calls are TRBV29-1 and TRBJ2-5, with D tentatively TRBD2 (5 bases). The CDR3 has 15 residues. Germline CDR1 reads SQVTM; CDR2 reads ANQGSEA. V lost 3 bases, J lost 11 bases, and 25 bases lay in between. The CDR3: CSVDPIRRVYNEQYF. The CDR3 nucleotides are TGCAGCGTTGACCCCATTAGGCGGGTATACAATGAGCAGTACTTC. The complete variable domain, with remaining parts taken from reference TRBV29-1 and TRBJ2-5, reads SAVISQKPSRDICQRGTSLTIQCQVDSQVTMMFWYRQQPGQSLTLIATANQGSEATYESGFVIDKFPISRPNLTFSTLTVSNMSPEDSSIYLCSVDPIRRVYNEQYFGPGTRLLVL.

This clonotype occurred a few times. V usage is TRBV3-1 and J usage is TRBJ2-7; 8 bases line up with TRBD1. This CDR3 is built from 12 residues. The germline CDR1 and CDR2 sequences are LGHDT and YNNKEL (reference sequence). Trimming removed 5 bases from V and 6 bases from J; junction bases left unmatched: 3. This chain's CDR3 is CASSYGQGEQYF. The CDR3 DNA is TGTGCCAGCAGCTACGGACAGGGCGAGCAGTACTTC.

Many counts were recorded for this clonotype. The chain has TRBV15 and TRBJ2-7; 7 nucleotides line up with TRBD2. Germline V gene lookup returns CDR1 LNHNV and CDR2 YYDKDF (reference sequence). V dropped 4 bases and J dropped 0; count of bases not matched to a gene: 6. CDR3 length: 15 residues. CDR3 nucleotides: TGTGCCACCAGCAACTCAGCGGGGACCTCCTACGAGCAGTACTTC. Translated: CATSNSAGTSYEQYF.

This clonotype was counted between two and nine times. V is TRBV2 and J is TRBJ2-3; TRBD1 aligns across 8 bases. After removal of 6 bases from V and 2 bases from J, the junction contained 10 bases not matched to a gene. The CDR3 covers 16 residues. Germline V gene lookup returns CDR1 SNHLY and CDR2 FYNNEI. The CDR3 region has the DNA TGTGCCAGCAGACCAGGACAGGGTAGGATCACAGATACGCAGTATTTT. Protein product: CASRPGQGRITDTQYF.